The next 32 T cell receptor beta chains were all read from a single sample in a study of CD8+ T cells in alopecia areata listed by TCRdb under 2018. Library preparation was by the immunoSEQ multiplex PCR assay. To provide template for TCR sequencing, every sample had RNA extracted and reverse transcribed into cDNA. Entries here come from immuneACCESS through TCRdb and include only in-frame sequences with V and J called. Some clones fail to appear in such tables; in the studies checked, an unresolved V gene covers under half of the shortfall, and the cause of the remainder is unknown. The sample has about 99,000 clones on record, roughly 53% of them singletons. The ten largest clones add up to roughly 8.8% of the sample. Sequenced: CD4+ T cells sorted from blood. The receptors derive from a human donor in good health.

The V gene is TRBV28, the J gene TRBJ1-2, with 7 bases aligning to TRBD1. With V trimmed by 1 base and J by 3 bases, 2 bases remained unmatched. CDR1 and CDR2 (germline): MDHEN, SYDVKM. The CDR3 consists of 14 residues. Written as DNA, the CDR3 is TGTGCCAGCAGTTTATATGGGACAGACTATGGCTACACCTTC. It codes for CASSLYGTDYGYTF.

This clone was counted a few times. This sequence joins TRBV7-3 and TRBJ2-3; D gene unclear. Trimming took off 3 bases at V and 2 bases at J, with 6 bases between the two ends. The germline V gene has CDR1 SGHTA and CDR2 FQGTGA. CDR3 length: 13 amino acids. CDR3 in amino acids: CASSFQATDTQYF. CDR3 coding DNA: TGTGCCAGCAGCTTCCAAGCCACAGATACGCAGTATTTT.

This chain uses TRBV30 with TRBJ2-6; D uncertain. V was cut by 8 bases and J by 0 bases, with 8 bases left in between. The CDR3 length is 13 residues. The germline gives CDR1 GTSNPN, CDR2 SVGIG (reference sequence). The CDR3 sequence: CAGYFSGANVLTF. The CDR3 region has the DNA TGTGCCGGATATTTCTCTGGGGCCAACGTCCTGACTTTC.

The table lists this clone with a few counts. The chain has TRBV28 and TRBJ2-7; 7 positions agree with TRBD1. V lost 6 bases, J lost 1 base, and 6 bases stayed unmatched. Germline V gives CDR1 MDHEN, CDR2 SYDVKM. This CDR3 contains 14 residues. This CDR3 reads CASRRTGLSYEQYF. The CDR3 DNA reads TGTGCCAGCAGAAGGACAGGCCTATCCTACGAGCAGTACTTC.

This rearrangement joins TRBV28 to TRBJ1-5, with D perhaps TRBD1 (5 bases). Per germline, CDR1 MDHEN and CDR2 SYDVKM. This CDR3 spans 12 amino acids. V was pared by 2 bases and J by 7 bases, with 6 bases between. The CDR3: CASSLAGQPQHF. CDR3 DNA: TGTGCCAGCAGTTTAGCAGGGCAGCCCCAGCATTTT.

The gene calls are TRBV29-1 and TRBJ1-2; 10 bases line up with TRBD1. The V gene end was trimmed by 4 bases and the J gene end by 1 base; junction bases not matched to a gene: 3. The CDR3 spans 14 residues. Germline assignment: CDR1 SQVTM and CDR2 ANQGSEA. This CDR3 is CSVVGDRGNYGYTF. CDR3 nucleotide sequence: TGCAGCGTTGTGGGGGACAGGGGTAACTATGGCTACACCTTC.

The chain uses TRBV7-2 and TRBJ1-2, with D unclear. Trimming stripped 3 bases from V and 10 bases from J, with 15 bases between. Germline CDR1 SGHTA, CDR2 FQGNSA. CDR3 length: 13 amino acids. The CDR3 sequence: CASSLSTWGNYTF. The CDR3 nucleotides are TGTGCCAGCAGCTTGTCGACCTGGGGAAACTACACCTTC.

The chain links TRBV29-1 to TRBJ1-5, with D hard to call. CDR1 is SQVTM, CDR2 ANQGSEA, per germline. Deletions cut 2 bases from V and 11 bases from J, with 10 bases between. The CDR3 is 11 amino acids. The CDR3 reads CSVEHEATQHF. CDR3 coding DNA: TGCAGCGTTGAACACGAAGCGACCCAGCATTTT.

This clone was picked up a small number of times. The CDR3 spells CASSLGWGEKLFF. CDR3 coding DNA: TGTGCCAGCAGCTTAGGATGGGGTGAAAAACTGTTTTTT. The genes are TRBV7-2 and TRBJ1-4, with D hard to call. Per the germline V gene, CDR1 is SGHTA and CDR2 is FQGNSA. V shed 1 base and J shed 7 bases, with 7 bases lying between them. CDR3 length: 13 residues.

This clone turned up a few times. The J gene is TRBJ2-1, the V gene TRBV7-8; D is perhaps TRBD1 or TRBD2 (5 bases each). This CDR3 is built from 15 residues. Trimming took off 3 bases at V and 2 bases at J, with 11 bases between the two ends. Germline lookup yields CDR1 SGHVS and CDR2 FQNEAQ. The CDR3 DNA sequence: TGTGCCAGCAGCTTTCGAGGGGCGGCCTACAATGAGCAGTTCTTC. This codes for CASSFRGAAYNEQFF.

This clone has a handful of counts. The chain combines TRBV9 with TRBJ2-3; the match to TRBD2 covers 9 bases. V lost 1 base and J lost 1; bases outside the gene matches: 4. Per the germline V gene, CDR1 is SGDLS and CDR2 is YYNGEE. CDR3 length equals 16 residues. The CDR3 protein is CASSVRPSGGTDTQYF. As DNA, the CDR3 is TGTGCCAGCAGCGTACGCCCTAGCGGGGGCACAGATACGCAGTATTTT.

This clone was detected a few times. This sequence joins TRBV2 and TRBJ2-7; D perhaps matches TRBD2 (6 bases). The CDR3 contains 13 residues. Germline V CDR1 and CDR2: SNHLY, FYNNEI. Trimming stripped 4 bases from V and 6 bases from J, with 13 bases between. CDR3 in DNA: TGTGCCAGCAGTGGGGAAGCGGGTACCGAGCAGTACTTC. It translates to CASSGEAGTEQYF.

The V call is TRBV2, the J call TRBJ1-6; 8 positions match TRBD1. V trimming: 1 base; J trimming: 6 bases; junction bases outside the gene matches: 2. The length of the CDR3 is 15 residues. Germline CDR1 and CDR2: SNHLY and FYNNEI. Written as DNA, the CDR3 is TGTGCCAGCAGTGAAGGGACAGGGAGTAATTCACCCCTCCACTTT. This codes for CASSEGTGSNSPLHF.

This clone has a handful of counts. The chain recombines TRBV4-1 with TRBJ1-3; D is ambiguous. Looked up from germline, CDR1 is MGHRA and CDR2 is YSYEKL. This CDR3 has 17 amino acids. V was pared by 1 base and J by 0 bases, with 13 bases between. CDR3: CASSQVDMGFSGNTIYF. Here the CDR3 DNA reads TGCGCCAGCAGCCAAGTCGATATGGGCTTCTCTGGAAACACCATATATTTT.

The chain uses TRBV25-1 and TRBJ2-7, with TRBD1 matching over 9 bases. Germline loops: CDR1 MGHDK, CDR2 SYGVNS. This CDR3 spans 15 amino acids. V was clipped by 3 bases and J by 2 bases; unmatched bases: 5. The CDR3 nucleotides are TGTGCCAGCAGTGACCGGGACAGGGAGACCTACGAGCAGTACTTC. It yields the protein CASSDRDRETYEQYF.

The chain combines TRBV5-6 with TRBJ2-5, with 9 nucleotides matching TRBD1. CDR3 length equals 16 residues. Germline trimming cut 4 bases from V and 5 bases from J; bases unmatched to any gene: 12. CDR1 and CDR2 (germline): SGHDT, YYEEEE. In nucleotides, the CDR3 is TGTGCCAGCAGCGGCGCTGGGACAGGGTATCGGGAGACCCAGTACTTC. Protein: CASSGAGTGYRETQYF.

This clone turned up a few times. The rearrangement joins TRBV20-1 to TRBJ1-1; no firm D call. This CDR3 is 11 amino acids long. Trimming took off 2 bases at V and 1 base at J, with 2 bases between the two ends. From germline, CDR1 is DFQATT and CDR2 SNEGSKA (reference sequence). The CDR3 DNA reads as TGCAGTGCTAGACGGAACACTGAAGCTTTCTTT. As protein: CSARRNTEAFF.

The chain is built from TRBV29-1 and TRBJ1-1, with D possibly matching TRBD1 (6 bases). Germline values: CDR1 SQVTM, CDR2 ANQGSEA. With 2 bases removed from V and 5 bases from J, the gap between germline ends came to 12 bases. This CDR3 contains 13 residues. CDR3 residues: CSVEMGQGTEAFF. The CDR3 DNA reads TGCAGCGTTGAAATGGGGCAGGGGACTGAAGCTTTCTTT.

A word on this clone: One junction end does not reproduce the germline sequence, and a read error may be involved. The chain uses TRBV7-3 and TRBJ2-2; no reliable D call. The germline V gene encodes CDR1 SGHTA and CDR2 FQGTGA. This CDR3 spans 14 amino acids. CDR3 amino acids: CASSLTQNTGELFF. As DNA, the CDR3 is TGTGCCAGCAGCCTAACCCAGAACACCGGGGAGCTGTTTTTT.

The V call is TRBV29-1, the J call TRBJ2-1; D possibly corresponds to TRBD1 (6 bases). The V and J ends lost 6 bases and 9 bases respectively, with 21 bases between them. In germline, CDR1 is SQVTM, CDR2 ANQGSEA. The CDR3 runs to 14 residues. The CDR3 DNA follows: TGCAGCGTAAACAGGGTACTTGGGGACGTTGAGCAGTTCTTC. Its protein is CSVNRVLGDVEQFF.

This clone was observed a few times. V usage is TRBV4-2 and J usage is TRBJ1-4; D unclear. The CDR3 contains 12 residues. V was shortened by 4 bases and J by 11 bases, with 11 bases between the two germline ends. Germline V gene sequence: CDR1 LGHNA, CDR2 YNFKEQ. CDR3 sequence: CASSPTTGKLFF. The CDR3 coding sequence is TGTGCCAGCAGCCCGACGACCGGGAAACTGTTTTTT.

For the CDR3, the DNA is TGCAGCGTTGAAGATCTTGGGGGAAATGAGCAGTTCTTC. The encoded protein is CSVEDLGGNEQFF. The chain links TRBV29-1 to TRBJ2-1, with D perhaps given as TRBD1 or TRBD2 (5 bases each). This CDR3 spans 13 amino acids. The ends were cut back, 0 bases at V and 7 bases at J, with 10 bases in the middle. CDR1 is SQVTM and CDR2 is ANQGSEA in the germline V gene.

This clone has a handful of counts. The DNA for the CDR3 is TGTGCCAGCAGTGAACGGGGGGAGAATGGCTACACCTTC. Residues: CASSERGENGYTF. V gene TRBV2 combines with J gene TRBJ1-2, with TRBD1 as a possible D gene (5 bases). The V gene lost 2 bases and the J gene lost 6 bases, with 10 bases spanning the gap. The CDR3 has 13 amino acids. Germline V lookup: CDR1 SNHLY, CDR2 FYNNEI. Full variable domain (missing parts from reference TRBV2 and TRBJ1-2): EPEVTQTPSHQVTQMGQEVILRCVPISNHLYFYWYRQILGQKVEFLVSFYNNEISEKSEIFDDQFSVERPDGSNFTLKIRSTKLEDSAMYFCASSERGENGYTFGSGTRLTVV.

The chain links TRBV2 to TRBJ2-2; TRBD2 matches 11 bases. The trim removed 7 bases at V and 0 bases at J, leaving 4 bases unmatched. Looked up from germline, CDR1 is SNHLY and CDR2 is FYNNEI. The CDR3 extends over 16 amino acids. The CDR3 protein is CASTETSGANTGELFF. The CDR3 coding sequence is TGTGCCAGCACCGAGACTAGCGGGGCGAACACCGGGGAGCTGTTTTTT. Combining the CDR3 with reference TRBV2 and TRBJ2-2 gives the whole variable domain EPEVTQTPSHQVTQMGQEVILRCVPISNHLYFYWYRQILGQKVEFLVSFYNNEISEKSEIFDDQFSVERPDGSNFTLKIRSTKLEDSAMYFCASTETSGANTGELFFGEGSRLTVL.

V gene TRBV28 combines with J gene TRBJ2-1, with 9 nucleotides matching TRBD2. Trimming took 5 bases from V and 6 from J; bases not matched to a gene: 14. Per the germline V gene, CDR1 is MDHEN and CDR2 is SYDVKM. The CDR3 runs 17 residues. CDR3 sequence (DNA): TGTGCCAGCAGTCCCGAATCTTGGCGGGGGGGCGGCAATGAGCAGTTCTTC. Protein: CASSPESWRGGGNEQFF.

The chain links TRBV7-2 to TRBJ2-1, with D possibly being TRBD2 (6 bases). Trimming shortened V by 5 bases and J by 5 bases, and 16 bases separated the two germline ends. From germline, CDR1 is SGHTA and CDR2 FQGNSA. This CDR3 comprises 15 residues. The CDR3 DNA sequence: TGTGCCAGCAGCCCCAGGGCACTAGCAGACAATGAGCAGTTCTTC. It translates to CASSPRALADNEQFF.

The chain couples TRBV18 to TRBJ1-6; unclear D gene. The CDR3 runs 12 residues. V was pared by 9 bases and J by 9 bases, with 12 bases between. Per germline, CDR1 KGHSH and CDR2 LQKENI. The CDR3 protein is CASFVSGSPLHF. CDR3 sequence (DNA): TGTGCCAGTTTCGTTAGCGGTTCACCCCTCCACTTT.

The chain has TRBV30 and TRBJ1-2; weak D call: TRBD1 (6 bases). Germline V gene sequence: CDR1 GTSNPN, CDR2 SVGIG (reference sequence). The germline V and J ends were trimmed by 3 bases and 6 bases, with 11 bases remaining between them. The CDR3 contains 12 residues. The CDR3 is CAWRTGWDGYTF. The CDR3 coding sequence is TGTGCCTGGAGAACAGGGTGGGATGGCTACACCTTC. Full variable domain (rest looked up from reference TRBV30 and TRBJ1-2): SQTIHQWPATLVQPVGSPLSLECTVEGTSNPNLYWYRQAAGRGLQLLFYSVGIGQISSEVPQNLSASRPQDRQFILSSKKLLLSDSGFYLCAWRTGWDGYTFGSGTRLTVV.

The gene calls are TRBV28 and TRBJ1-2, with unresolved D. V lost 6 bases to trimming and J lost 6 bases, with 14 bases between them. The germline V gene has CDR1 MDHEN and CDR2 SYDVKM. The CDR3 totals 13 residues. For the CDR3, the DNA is TGTGCCAGCAGGGACCCCGGGAGGCATGGCTACACCTTC. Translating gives CASRDPGRHGYTF.

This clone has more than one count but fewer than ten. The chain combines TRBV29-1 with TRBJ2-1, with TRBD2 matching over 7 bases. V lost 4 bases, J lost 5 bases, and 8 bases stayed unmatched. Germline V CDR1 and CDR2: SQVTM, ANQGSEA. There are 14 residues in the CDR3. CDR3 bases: TGCAGCGTTGCCGGGACTAACCCGAACAATGAGCAGTTCTTC. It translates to CSVAGTNPNNEQFF.

The CDR3 sequence: CASSEDLPYTEAFF. The CDR3 DNA is TGTGCCAGCAGTGAGGATTTACCCTACACTGAAGCTTTCTTT. This sequence joins TRBV2 and TRBJ1-1, with D uncertain. There are 14 residues in the CDR3. The V gene's germline CDR1 is SNHLY and CDR2 FYNNEI. The V gene lost 3 bases and the J gene lost 3 bases, with 11 bases spanning the gap.

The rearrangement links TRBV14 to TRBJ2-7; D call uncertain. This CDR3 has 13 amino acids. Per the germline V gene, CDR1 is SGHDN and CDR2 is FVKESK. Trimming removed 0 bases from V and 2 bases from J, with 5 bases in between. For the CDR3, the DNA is TGTGCCAGCAGCCAAGAGATTGCCTACGAGCAGTACTTC. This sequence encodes CASSQEIAYEQYF.